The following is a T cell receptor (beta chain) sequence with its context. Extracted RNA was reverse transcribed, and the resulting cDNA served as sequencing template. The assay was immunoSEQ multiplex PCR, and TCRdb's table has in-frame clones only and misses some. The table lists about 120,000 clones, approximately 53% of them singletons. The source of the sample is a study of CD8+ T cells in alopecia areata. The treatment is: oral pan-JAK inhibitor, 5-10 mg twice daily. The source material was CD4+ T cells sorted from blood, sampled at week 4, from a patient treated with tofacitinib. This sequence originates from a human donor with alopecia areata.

The CDR3 sequence is CASNRSKGQLLGAQHF. In DNA form, the CDR3 reads TGTGCCAGTAATCGTTCTAAAGGACAGCTCCTCGGAGCCCAGCATTTT. The chain has TRBV19 and TRBJ1-5; a weak D match, TRBD1 (6 bases). The CDR3 loop spans 16 amino acids. Looked up from germline, CDR1 is LNHDA and CDR2 is SQIVND (reference sequence). Trimming took 7 bases from V and 11 from J, leaving 27 bases between them.